The TCR beta chain described here comes from a study of cytomegalovirus exposure and HLA in healthy donors. Looking at the study overall: Most donors, about 82% of several hundred genotyped, fell in the Caucasian-associated ancestry cluster.

Concerning this clone: Antigen specificity is unknown.

The CDR3 has 13 residues. The germline V gene encodes CDR1 MDHEN and CDR2 SYDVKM. The V gene end was trimmed by 7 bases and the J gene end by 12 bases; junction bases not matched to a gene: 10. Regarding the study as a whole: Some TCR beta chains (164 of them) were listed as cytomegalovirus-associated.

The primer mix had 60 Vbeta and 13 Jbeta primers. Clones were read by immunoSEQ multiplex PCR, and TCRdb kept only the in-frame ones, dropping some. This table holds about 91,000 clones. This TCR came from a woman in her 30s in good health and CMV-seronegative. The chain recombines TRBV28 with TRBJ2-7; 12 bases align to TRBD2. Sample: PBMCs. CDR3 bases: TGTGCCAGCACCTCAACTAGCGGGAGGATTCCGTACTTC. Its translation is CASTSTSGRIPYF. Filled out from reference TRBV28 and TRBJ2-7, the complete variable domain reads DVKVTQSSRYLVKRTGEKVFLECVQDMDHENMFWYRQDPGLGLRLIYFSYDVKMKEKGDIPEGYSVSREKKERFSLILESASTNQTSMYLCASTSTSGRIPYFGPGTRLTVT.